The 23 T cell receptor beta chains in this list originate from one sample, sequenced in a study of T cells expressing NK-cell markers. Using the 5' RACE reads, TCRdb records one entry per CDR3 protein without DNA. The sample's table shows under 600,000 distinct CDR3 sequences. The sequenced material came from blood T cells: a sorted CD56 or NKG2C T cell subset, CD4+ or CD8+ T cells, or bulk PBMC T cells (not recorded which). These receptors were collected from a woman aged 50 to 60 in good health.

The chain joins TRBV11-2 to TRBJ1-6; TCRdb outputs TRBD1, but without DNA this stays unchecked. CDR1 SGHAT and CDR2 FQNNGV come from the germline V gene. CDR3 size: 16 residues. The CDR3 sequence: CASSPGWPLRDSPLHF.

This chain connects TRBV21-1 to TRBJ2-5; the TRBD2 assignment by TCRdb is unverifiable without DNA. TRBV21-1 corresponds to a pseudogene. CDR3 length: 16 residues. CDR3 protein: CASSFRLAGSQETQYF.

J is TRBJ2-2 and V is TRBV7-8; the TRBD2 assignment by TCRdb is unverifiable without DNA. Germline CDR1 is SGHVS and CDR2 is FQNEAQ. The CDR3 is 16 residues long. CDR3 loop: CASSYRLAENTGELFF.

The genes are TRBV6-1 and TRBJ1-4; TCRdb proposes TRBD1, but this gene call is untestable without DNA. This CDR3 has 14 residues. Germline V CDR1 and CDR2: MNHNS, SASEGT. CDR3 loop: CARGDRTGREKLFF.

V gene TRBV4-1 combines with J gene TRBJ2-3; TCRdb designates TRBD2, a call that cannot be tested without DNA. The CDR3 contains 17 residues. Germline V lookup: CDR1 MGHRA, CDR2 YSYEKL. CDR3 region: CASSRLPSGWGTDTQYF.

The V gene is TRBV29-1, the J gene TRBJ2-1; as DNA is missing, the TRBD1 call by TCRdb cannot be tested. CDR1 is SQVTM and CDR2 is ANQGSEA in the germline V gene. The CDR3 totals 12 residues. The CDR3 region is CSSQRGYNEQFF.

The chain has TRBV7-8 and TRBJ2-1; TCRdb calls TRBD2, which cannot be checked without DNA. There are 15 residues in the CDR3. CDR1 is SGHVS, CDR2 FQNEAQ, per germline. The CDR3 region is CASSLFGRAVGEQFF.

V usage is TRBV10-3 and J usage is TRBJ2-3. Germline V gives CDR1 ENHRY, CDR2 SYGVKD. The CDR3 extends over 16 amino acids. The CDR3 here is CAISEWRGLRTDTQYF.

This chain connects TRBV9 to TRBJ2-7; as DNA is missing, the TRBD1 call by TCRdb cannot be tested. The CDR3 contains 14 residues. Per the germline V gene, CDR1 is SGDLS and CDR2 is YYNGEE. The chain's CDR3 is CASSATGSSYEQYF.

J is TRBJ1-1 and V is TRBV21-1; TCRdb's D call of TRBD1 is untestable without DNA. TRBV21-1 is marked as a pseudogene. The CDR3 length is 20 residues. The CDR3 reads CASSPRRGGPTPGENTEAFF.

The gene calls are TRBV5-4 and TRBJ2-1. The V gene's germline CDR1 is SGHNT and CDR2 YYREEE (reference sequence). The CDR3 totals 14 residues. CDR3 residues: CASRPRSSYNEQFF.

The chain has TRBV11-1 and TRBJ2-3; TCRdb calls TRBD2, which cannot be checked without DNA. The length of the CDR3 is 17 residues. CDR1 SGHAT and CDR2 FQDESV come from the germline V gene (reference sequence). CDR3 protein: CASSLVPTSLGTDTQYF.

CDR3 protein: CSVEEGRIVNTEAFF. The gene calls are TRBV29-1 and TRBJ1-1; absent DNA, TCRdb's TRBD1 call cannot be checked. This CDR3 comprises 15 residues. CDR1 and CDR2 (germline): SQVTM, ANQGSEA.

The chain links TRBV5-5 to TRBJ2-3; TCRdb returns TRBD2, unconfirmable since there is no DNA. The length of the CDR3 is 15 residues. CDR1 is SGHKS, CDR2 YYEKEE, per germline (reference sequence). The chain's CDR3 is CASSLVAVSTDTQYF.

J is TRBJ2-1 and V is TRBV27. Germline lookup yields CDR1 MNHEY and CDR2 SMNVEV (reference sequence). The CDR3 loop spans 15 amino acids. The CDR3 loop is CASSLEAGAHNEQFF.

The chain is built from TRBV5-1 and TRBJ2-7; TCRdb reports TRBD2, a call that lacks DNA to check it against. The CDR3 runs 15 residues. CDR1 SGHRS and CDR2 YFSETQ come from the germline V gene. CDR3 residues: CASRDGVGPTYEQYF.

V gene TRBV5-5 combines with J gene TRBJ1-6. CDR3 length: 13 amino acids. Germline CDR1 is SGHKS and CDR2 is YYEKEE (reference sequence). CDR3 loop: CASTPQENSPLHF.

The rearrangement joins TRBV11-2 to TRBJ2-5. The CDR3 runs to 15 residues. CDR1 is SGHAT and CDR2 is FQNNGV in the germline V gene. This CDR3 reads CASSLRLAIYETQYF.

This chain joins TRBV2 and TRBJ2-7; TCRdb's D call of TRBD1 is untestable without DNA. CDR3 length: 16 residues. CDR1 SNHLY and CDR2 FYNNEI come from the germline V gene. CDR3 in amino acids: CASRGGRSGSSYEQYF.

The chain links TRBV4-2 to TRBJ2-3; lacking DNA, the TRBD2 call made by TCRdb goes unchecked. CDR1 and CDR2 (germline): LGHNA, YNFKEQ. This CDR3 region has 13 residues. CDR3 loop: CASSQDPLAPQYF.

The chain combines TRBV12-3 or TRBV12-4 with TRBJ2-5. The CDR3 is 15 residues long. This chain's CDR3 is CASSLVLRSQETQYF.

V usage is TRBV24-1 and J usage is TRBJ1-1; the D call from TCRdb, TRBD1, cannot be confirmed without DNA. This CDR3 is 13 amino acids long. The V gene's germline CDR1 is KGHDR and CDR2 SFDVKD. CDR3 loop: CATSDRGQGEAFF.

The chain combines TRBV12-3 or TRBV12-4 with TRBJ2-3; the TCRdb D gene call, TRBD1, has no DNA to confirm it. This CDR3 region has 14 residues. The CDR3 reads CASSPGERKDTQYF.